This T cell receptor beta chain emerged from a study of PD-L1 blockade in urothelial cancer. At the level of the study: Analyses used blood from 3 weeks (second dose) and 6 weeks after treatment start.

The assay was immunoSEQ multiplex PCR, and TCRdb's table has in-frame clones only and misses some. The repertoire holds tens of thousands of clones, with more than 65% as singletons. CDR3 length: 17 residues. Germline lookup yields CDR1 SGHRS and CDR2 YFSETQ. Losses at the gene ends were 0 bases for V and 0 bases for J; bases not matched to a gene: 3. The rearrangement links TRBV5-1 to TRBJ2-6; 7 positions match TRBD2. Material: PBMCs, obtained around atezolizumab (anti-PD-L1) treatment. The receptor's source is a man aged 65-85 years with urothelial cancer. CDR3 DNA: TGCGCCAGCAGCTTGGCAGCTAGCGGCTCTGGGGCCAACGTCCTGACTTTC. Amino acids: CASSLAASGSGANVLTF.